The clone carrying this TCR beta chain was seen just once. Original data processing: Reference gene primer amplification gave estimated nucleated cell counts. Repertoires were generated with immunoSEQ multiplex PCR, while TCRdb's copy carries only in-frame clones and drops some. The D gene and trimming were derived from the DNA, and the V and J assignments and clone size from that table. The data contain 200,000 to 300,000 clones, roughly four fifths of them singletons. This specimen belongs to a study of blood T cell repertoires in COVID-19. Turning to the study itself: The United States, Italy and Spain provided the acute and convalescent COVID-19 samples.

The length of the CDR3 is 13 residues. In germline, CDR1 is SGHKS, CDR2 YYEKEE (reference sequence). Trimming stripped 0 bases from V and 3 bases from J, with 6 bases between. The V gene is TRBV5-5, the J gene TRBJ1-1; no clear D. The source of this sequence is a woman aged 65 to 85 with acute or convalescent COVID-19. Specimen: peripheral blood. CDR3 nucleotides: TGTGCCAGCAGCTTGGAAGCGGACACTGAAGCTTTCTTT. Its protein product is CASSLEADTEAFF.